These T cell receptor beta chains were read from a single sample in a study of T cell responses to AZD1222 COVID-19 vaccine. The assay was immunoSEQ multiplex PCR, and TCRdb's table has in-frame clones only and misses some. Among about 84,000 clones, around 90% were seen once, and the ten largest hold approximately 1.4%. Specimen: peripheral blood, collected on day 0 of AZD1222 vaccination. The receptor source for this set is an adult in good health. Each CDR3 is given with its conserved first and last residue. A D gene is named only where the DNA matches it firmly. Where a row states a size, it is once, few, many or the class of an expanded clone; other rows omit it.

J: TRBJ1-3
V: TRBV5-6
D: .
size: .
CDR3: CASSRRTVGNTIYF
DNA: TGTGCCAGCAGCCGCCGGACAGTTGGAAACACCATATATTTT

J: TRBJ2-7
V: TRBV9
D: .
size: few
CDR3: CASSVVGATFDEQYF
DNA: TGTGCCAGCAGCGTAGTTGGGGCAACTTTCGACGAGCAGTACTTC

J: TRBJ1-5
V: TRBV29-1
D: .
size: .
CDR3: CSVANALGVSAQHF
DNA: TGCAGCGTCGCCAATGCCCTCGGGGTTTCGGCCCAGCATTTT

J: TRBJ1-4
V: TRBV29-1
D: TRBD1
size: .
CDR3: CSVSTGFNEKLFF
DNA: TGCAGCGTCTCGACAGGGTTCAATGAAAAACTGTTTTTT

J: TRBJ2-1
V: TRBV13
D: TRBD2
size: .
CDR3: CASSPRTSGKNEQFF
DNA: TGTGCCAGCAGCCCCCGGACTAGCGGGAAGAATGAGCAGTTCTTC

J: TRBJ2-3
V: TRBV9
D: .
size: .
CDR3: CASSVGVPGTDTQYF
DNA: TGTGCCAGCAGCGTCGGAGTGCCCGGCACAGATACGCAGTATTTT

J: TRBJ1-5
V: TRBV6-6
D: TRBD1
size: .
CDR3: CASSRDRVNQPQHF
DNA: TGTGCCAGCTCAAGGGACAGGGTCAATCAGCCCCAGCATTTT

J: TRBJ1-5
V: TRBV30
D: .
size: .
CDR3: CAWSVQGSQPQHF
DNA: TGTGCCTGGAGTGTTCAGGGTAGTCAGCCCCAGCATTTT

J: TRBJ2-7
V: TRBV5-1
D: .
size: .
CDR3: CASSVTGGDEQYF
DNA: TGCGCCAGCAGCGTAACAGGTGGCGACGAGCAGTACTTC

J: TRBJ2-7
V: TRBV5-4
D: .
size: .
CDR3: CASSLAGGLTYEQYF
DNA: TGTGCCAGCAGCTTGGCGGGCGGACTGACCTACGAGCAGTACTTC

J: TRBJ1-4
V: TRBV14
D: .
size: .
CDR3: CASSSRQATNEKLFF
DNA: TGTGCCAGCAGCTCTCGACAGGCAACTAATGAAAAACTGTTTTTT

J: TRBJ2-1
V: TRBV27
D: TRBD1
size: once
CDR3: CASSLLSDRVNEQFF
DNA: TGTGCCAGCAGTTTATTGAGTGACAGGGTGAATGAGCAGTTCTTC

J: TRBJ1-1
V: TRBV10-3
D: .
size: few
CDR3: CAIGERQIEAFF
DNA: TGTGCCATCGGGGAAAGACAGATTGAAGCTTTCTTT

J: TRBJ1-6
V: TRBV25-1
D: .
size: once
CDR3: CASSGALLSPLHF
DNA: TGTGCCAGCAGTGGGGCATTGCTTTCACCCCTCCACTTT

J: TRBJ2-1
V: TRBV19
D: .
size: .
CDR3: CASSIGVGLNEQFF
DNA: TGTGCCAGTAGTATAGGGGTCGGCCTGAATGAGCAGTTCTTC

J: TRBJ1-1
V: TRBV6-5
D: .
size: .
CDR3: CASSYSWGGRTEAFF
DNA: TGTGCCAGCAGTTACTCCTGGGGGGGACGCACTGAAGCTTTCTTT

J: TRBJ1-5
V: TRBV27
D: .
size: .
CDR3: CASSPRPSQPQHF
DNA: TGTGCCAGCTCCCCCCGCCCCAGTCAGCCCCAGCATTTT

J: TRBJ2-4
V: TRBV30
D: TRBD2
size: .
CDR3: CAWKPSGSGSIQYF
DNA: TGTGCCTGGAAGCCTAGCGGGAGCGGAAGCATTCAGTACTTC

J: TRBJ1-5
V: TRBV6-5
D: TRBD1
size: once
CDR3: CASSPGTGRQPQHF
DNA: TGTGCCAGCAGTCCCGGGACAGGGAGGCAGCCCCAGCATTTT

J: TRBJ2-7
V: TRBV18
D: .
size: .
CDR3: CASSPGGTYEQYF
DNA: TGTGCCAGCTCACCGGGCGGAACCTACGAGCAGTACTTC

J: TRBJ1-2
V: TRBV5-6
D: .
size: few
CDR3: CASSLNGDYGYTF
DNA: TGTGCCAGCAGCTTGAATGGGGACTATGGCTACACCTTC

J: TRBJ2-7
V: TRBV6-6
D: .
size: .
CDR3: CASSFSKNYEQYF
DNA: TGTGCCAGCAGTTTCAGTAAGAACTACGAGCAGTACTTC

J: TRBJ1-6
V: TRBV18
D: .
size: .
CDR3: CASSPPGDGSPLHF
DNA: TGTGCCAGCTCACCACCAGGGGATGGTTCACCCCTCCACTTT

J: TRBJ2-5
V: TRBV6-5
D: TRBD1
size: .
CDR3: CASSTRTGGETQYF
DNA: TGTGCCAGCAGTACCCGGACAGGGGGTGAGACCCAGTACTTC

J: TRBJ1-2
V: TRBV2
D: .
size: .
CDR3: CASTQQGQYGYTF
DNA: TGTGCCAGCACCCAGCAGGGGCAATATGGCTACACCTTC

J: TRBJ1-1
V: TRBV6-5
D: .
size: .
CDR3: CASSRTEDTEAFF
DNA: TGTGCCAGCAGTCGGACGGAAGACACTGAAGCTTTCTTT

J: TRBJ1-5
V: TRBV2
D: TRBD1
size: once
CDR3: CASRTGTGNNQPQHF
DNA: TGTGCCAGCAGAACCGGGACAGGGAACAATCAGCCCCAGCATTTT